Below, 13 T cell receptor beta chains from the same sample are listed, as sequenced in a study of human T cells and chemical hapten exposure. TCRdb reprocessed the RACE reads via MiXCR and lists one record per CDR3 protein. Among under 400,000 distinct CDR3 sequences listed, around 5.5% were seen once. Time point noted: pre-sensitization, week 0. Treatment described: therapeutic diphenylcyclopropenone sensitization with weekly scalp DPC. The sequenced sample was whole blood, obtained in connection with sensitization to the hapten diphenylcyclopropenone (DPC). Source of these receptors: a woman in her fifties or sixties with alopecia areata. Some clones in this sample may be carry-over from other donors' samples.

CDR3: CASSQDHTGGSADTQYF. The CDR3 DNA reads TGTGCCAGCAGCCAAGATCATACGGGGGGGAGTGCAGATACGCAGTATTTT. This chain uses TRBV3-1 with TRBJ2-3; 8 bases match TRBD2. V shed 0 bases, J shed 4 bases, and the junction held 9 bases outside the gene matches. Germline assignment: CDR1 LGHDT and CDR2 YNNKEL (reference sequence). The CDR3 runs to 17 residues.

This clonotype was counted only a few times. V and J are TRBV24-1 and TRBJ2-3, with D hard to call. The CDR3 sequence is 14 residues long. V was pared by 3 bases and J by 2 bases, with 8 bases between. Per germline, CDR1 KGHDR and CDR2 SFDVKD. The CDR3 here is CATSDPAFTDTQYF. The CDR3 region has the DNA TGTGCCACCAGTGATCCCGCCTTCACAGATACGCAGTATTTT.

This clonotype was observed at least ten times. V and J are TRBV29-1 and TRBJ2-4; D possibly corresponds to TRBD1 (5 bases). Trimming stripped 7 bases from V and 10 bases from J, with 14 bases between. Germline CDR1 SQVTM, CDR2 ANQGSEA. This CDR3 has 11 residues. The CDR3 here is CSATATEIQYF. The CDR3 DNA follows: TGCAGCGCGACAGCGACGGAAATTCAGTACTTC.

This clonotype has ten or more counts. CDR3 region: CASSPGFGTEAFF. The CDR3 DNA sequence: TGTGCCAGCAGTCCAGGGTTCGGGACTGAAGCTTTCTTT. The chain is built from TRBV6-5 and TRBJ1-1, with D possibly matching TRBD1 (5 bases). V lost 5 bases and J 5 bases, leaving 12 bases between the germline ends. The CDR3 sequence is 13 residues long. CDR1 is MNHEY, CDR2 SVGAGI, per germline.

This chain's CDR3 is CASSLELGANTEAFF. For the CDR3, the DNA is TGCGCCAGCAGCTTGGAGCTGGGGGCGAACACTGAAGCTTTCTTT. This chain joins TRBV5-1 and TRBJ1-1; tentatively, D is TRBD1 (6 bases). Trimming took 0 bases from V and 1 from J, leaving 10 bases between them. This CDR3 has 15 amino acids. Per the germline V gene, CDR1 is SGHRS and CDR2 is YFSETQ.

This clonotype was picked up a small number of times. The chain is built from TRBV5-1 and TRBJ2-5, with 9 bases matching TRBD2. The trim removed 4 bases at V and 4 bases at J, leaving 11 bases unmatched. The germline CDR1 and CDR2 sequences are SGHRS and YFSETQ. The CDR3 spans 16 residues. The DNA of the CDR3 is TGCGCCAGCAGCGAGACTAGCGGAGTCGCCTTAGAGACCCAGTACTTC. This codes for CASSETSGVALETQYF.

The J gene is TRBJ2-1, the V gene TRBV27; 11 bases align to TRBD2. The CDR3 sequence is 21 residues long. V was clipped by 4 bases and J by 0 bases; unmatched bases: 17. Germline V lookup: CDR1 MNHEY, CDR2 SMNVEV (reference sequence). CDR3 coding DNA: TGTGCCAGCAGTTCACGACTCCGGGGGCTAGCGGGGGGCAGCTCCTACAATGAGCAGTTCTTC. Translation gives CASSSRLRGLAGGSSYNEQFF.

A few counts support this clonotype. The chain is built from TRBV20-1 and TRBJ2-7, with a tentative D call TRBD2 (5 bases). V was trimmed by 4 bases and J by 6 bases, leaving 10 bases between them. Looked up from germline, CDR1 is DFQATT and CDR2 is SNEGSKA (reference sequence). This CDR3 is 11 amino acids long. This chain's CDR3 is CSAKLVSEQYF. The CDR3 nucleotides read TGCAGTGCTAAACTAGTGAGCGAGCAGTACTTC.

Many counts were recorded for this clonotype. The rearrangement uses TRBV9 and TRBJ1-6; D is uncertain. CDR3 length equals 14 residues. V was trimmed by 3 bases and J by 5 bases, leaving 9 bases between them. Germline CDR1 reads SGDLS; CDR2 reads YYNGEE. CDR3 sequence reads: CASSGGKDNSPLHF. Written as DNA, the CDR3 is TGTGCCAGCAGCGGAGGGAAGGATAATTCACCCCTCCACTTT.

This clonotype was seen a handful of times. The chain employs TRBV4-1 and TRBJ2-7, with TRBD1 matching 8 bases. The CDR3 consists of 13 residues. Trimming at V came to 11 bases and at J to 0 bases, leaving 6 bases not matched to a gene. The germline CDR1 and CDR2 sequences are MGHRA and YSYEKL. The CDR3 DNA reads TGCGCCGGCGGGGACAGGCCCTCCTACGAGCAGTACTTC. Protein sequence: CAGGDRPSYEQYF.

At least ten counts were recorded for this clonotype. This rearrangement joins TRBV20-1 to TRBJ2-7; D assignment may be TRBD1 or TRBD2 (5 bases each). Deletions cut 3 bases from V and 3 bases from J, with 21 bases between. CDR3 length: 16 residues. Germline assignment: CDR1 DFQATT and CDR2 SNEGSKA (reference sequence). The DNA for the CDR3 is TGCAGTGCTAGTCTACCGGGACCTAGGGCCGGCTACGAGCAGTACTTC. It encodes CSASLPGPRAGYEQYF.

This chain uses TRBV11-2 with TRBJ2-3, with 11 bases identical to TRBD1. The trim removed 3 bases at V and 5 bases at J, leaving 7 bases unmatched. The CDR3 covers 16 residues. Germline CDR1 and CDR2: SGHAT and FQNNGV. This chain's CDR3 is CASSFLEDRGRDTQYF. The CDR3, as DNA: TGTGCCAGCAGCTTCCTGGAGGACAGGGGGCGAGATACGCAGTATTTT.

This clonotype showed up just a few times. This chain connects TRBV5-1 to TRBJ1-6; weak D call: TRBD1 (5 bases). V was shortened by 4 bases and J by 8 bases, with 13 bases between the two germline ends. The CDR3 loop spans 14 amino acids. Per germline, CDR1 SGHRS and CDR2 YFSETQ. The CDR3: CASSPQGGDSPLHF. CDR3 DNA: TGCGCCAGCAGCCCCCAGGGAGGTGATTCACCCCTCCACTTT.